The sequence of this TCR beta chain was determined in a study of T cells in Graves' hyperthyroidism and ophthalmopathy. In the study overall: Initial diagnosis, before any treatment, was when peripheral blood was collected. Findings and limits, study-wide: Ophthalmopathy cases were set apart from stable hyperthyroidism by a 13 V-J model. Most clonotypes expanded in the thyroid (above 0.001) were also present in blood.

The investigators amplified TCR beta CDR3 regions from RNA transcripts. First-round RT-PCR of the TCR CDR3 relied on the HTBI primer set. Using its own MiXCR run on the multiplex PCR reads, TCRdb lists one record per CDR3 protein. Here the sample spans under 400,000 distinct CDR3 sequences, about a sixth being singletons. A remark on this clonotype: The antigen is unknown.

The V gene end was trimmed by 7 bases and the J gene end by 0 bases; junction bases not matched to a gene: 3. Germline CDR1 reads MDHEN; CDR2 reads SYDVKM. The length of the CDR3 is 14 residues. The specimen sequenced was blood. This clonotype was sampled from a woman in her 40s with Graves' ophthalmopathy. The chain is built from TRBV28 and TRBJ2-7; 10 nucleotides match TRBD2. As DNA, the CDR3 is TGTGCCAGCATACCTAGCGGGAGCTCCTACGAGCAGTACTTC. It is translated as CASIPSGSSYEQYF.